The next 4 T cell receptor beta chains were all read from a single sample in a study of OX40 agonist ivuxolimab in advanced cancers. Libraries came from the immunoSEQ multiplex PCR assay. TCRdb provides this immuneACCESS table in a form limited to in-frame rearrangements. Some clones are lacking; in checked studies, under half of them reflect an unresolved V gene, and why the rest are absent is not known. This sample lists around 70,000 clones; 90% to 95% were detected once. Less than 6% of the sample lies in the top ten. Specimen: CD4+ or CD8+ T cells sorted from blood, collected in a trial of the OX40 agonist ivuxolimab. These receptors all come from an adult with an advanced solid tumor such as melanoma, head and neck, liver or kidney cancer.

The chain is built from TRBV5-5 and TRBJ1-1; no reliable D call. The CDR3 is 12 residues long. Trimming shortened V by 0 bases and J by 7 bases, and 7 bases separated the two germline ends. The germline CDR1 and CDR2 sequences are SGHKS and YYEKEE (reference sequence). CDR3 coding DNA: TGTGCCAGCAGCTTGGGGCGAATTGAAGCTTTCTTT. Protein product: CASSLGRIEAFF.

This chain joins TRBV27 and TRBJ2-3; D remains unclear. In germline, CDR1 is MNHEY, CDR2 SMNVEV (reference sequence). Deletions cut 5 bases from V and 3 bases from J, with 12 bases between. The CDR3 sequence is 14 residues long. CDR3 in amino acids: CASSLGPRTDTQYF. In nucleotides, the CDR3 is TGTGCCAGCAGTCTGGGTCCCCGAACAGATACGCAGTATTTT.

This clone was seen a single time. The rearrangement joins TRBV15 to TRBJ2-5, with D tentatively TRBD1 (6 bases). This CDR3 contains 15 residues. V was trimmed by 0 bases and J by 11 bases, leaving 19 bases between them. Germline V gene lookup returns CDR1 LNHNV and CDR2 YYDKDF (reference sequence). CDR3 residues: CATSRESYGQPGQYF. The CDR3 DNA follows: TGTGCCACCAGCAGAGAGTCGTACGGACAGCCCGGTCAGTACTTC.

The genes are TRBV6-6 and TRBJ2-7, with D perhaps matching TRBD1 (5 bases). CDR1 and CDR2 from the germline V gene are MNHNY and SVGAGI (reference sequence). V was cut by 6 bases and J by 3 bases, with 9 bases left in between. The CDR3 runs 12 residues. The CDR3 loop reads CASSQQDYEQYF. As DNA, the CDR3 is TGTGCCAGCAGCCAACAGGACTACGAGCAGTACTTC.